Shown below are 11 T cell receptor beta chains from a single sample sequenced in a study of blood T cell repertoires in COVID-19. Only in-frame clones appear in the TCRdb table, and some are missing; sequencing was by immunoSEQ multiplex PCR. This table has roughly 160,000 clones, less than 85% appearing once. Sequencing was performed on peripheral blood. The receptors shown here come from a woman aged 55-75 years with COVID-19, enrolled during active disease.

The chain joins TRBV6-2 or TRBV6-3 to TRBJ2-1; 14 bases agree with TRBD2. Unmatched junction bases numbered 9, after V lost 4 bases and J lost 4 bases. The CDR3 contains 18 residues. Germline values: CDR1 MNHEY, CDR2 SVGEGT. The CDR3 sequence: CASSSLRLAGGPYNEQFF. CDR3 coding DNA: TGTGCCAGCAGTTCACTACGACTAGCGGGAGGGCCATACAATGAGCAGTTCTTC.

This sequence joins TRBV7-2 and TRBJ2-5; the match to TRBD1 covers 8 bases. There are 16 residues in the CDR3. The germline V gene encodes CDR1 SGHTA and CDR2 FQGNSA. The V gene end was trimmed by 1 base and the J gene end by 1 base; junction bases not matched to a gene: 5. CDR3 nucleotide sequence: TGTGCCAGCAGCTTAGTTGGGACAGGCACCCAAGAGACCCAGTACTTC. Translating it yields CASSLVGTGTQETQYF.

This chain uses TRBV5-4 with TRBJ1-2; D gene unclear. CDR1 SGHNT and CDR2 YYREEE come from the germline V gene (reference sequence). The CDR3 consists of 15 residues. Trimming took 5 bases from V and 8 from J, leaving 22 bases between them. The CDR3 loop reads CASSIIDTNAQGYTF. For the CDR3, the DNA is TGTGCCAGCAGTATTATTGACACCAATGCTCAAGGCTACACCTTC.

This clone occurred once. This sequence joins TRBV10-2 and TRBJ2-1; D may be TRBD2 (6 bases). The CDR3 loop spans 15 amino acids. The V end lost 7 bases, the J end lost 6 bases, and 19 bases lay between the germline ends. The germline gives CDR1 WSHSY, CDR2 SAAADI. CDR3 amino acids: CASTEWGRGGNEQFF. The DNA of the CDR3 is TGCGCCAGCACTGAATGGGGTCGGGGAGGCAATGAGCAGTTCTTC.

This clone has only one observation. This chain links TRBV29-1 with TRBJ2-5; 7 nucleotides match TRBD2. Germline V CDR1 and CDR2: SQVTM, ANQGSEA. CDR3 length equals 15 residues. V gave up 0 bases and J gave up 5 bases; unmatched junction bases: 9. CDR3 protein: CSVEDGGRARETQYF. The CDR3 region has the DNA TGCAGCGTTGAAGATGGAGGGAGGGCCCGGGAGACCCAGTACTTC.

The rearrangement joins TRBV2 to TRBJ2-2; perhaps TRBD1 as D (6 bases). Trimming removed 8 bases from V and 0 bases from J, with 19 bases in between. The germline V gene has CDR1 SNHLY and CDR2 FYNNEI. The CDR3 is 17 amino acids. The CDR3 region is CASQRGPGTSNTGELFF. The CDR3 bases are TGTGCCAGCCAACGGGGCCCCGGGACATCGAACACCGGGGAGCTGTTTTTT.

The rearrangement uses TRBV27 and TRBJ2-1; 10 bases agree with TRBD2. The CDR3 consists of 20 residues. V lost 5 bases to trimming and J lost 0 bases; unmatched junction nucleotides: 16. Germline V lookup: CDR1 MNHEY, CDR2 SMNVEV (reference sequence). CDR3 sequence (DNA): TGTGCCAGCAGTAGATCCGGAACTAGCGGGACTATAATCTCCTACAATGAGCAGTTCTTC. Protein sequence: CASSRSGTSGTIISYNEQFF.

The V call is TRBV5-1, the J call TRBJ2-3, with 9 bases that match TRBD1. This CDR3 is 14 amino acids long. Germline values: CDR1 SGHRS, CDR2 YFSETQ. The J segment lost 1 base and the V segment lost 5 bases, leaving 2 bases of the junction unmatched. The DNA for the CDR3 is TGCGCCAGCAGAAGGACAGGGGGCACAGATACGCAGTATTTT. This gives the protein CASRRTGGTDTQYF.

J is TRBJ2-5 and V is TRBV5-4, with a weak D call TRBD1 (7 bases). The CDR3 totals 17 residues. V was cut by 7 bases and J by 4 bases, with 26 bases left in between. Germline CDR1 and CDR2: SGHNT and YYREEE (reference sequence). The CDR3 coding sequence is TGTGCCAGCTCTCCCGGGCAGGGGGGTGTTCAGGGAGAGACCCAGTACTTC. Amino acids: CASSPGQGGVQGETQYF.

This sequence joins TRBV6-5 and TRBJ1-1; 8 bases fit TRBD1. From germline, CDR1 is MNHEY and CDR2 SVGAGI. The CDR3 consists of 15 residues. V dropped 4 bases and J dropped 4; count of bases not matched to a gene: 8. CDR3 DNA: TGTGCCAGCAGTTCTCAAACAGGGGGGAGCACTGAAGCTTTCTTT. It translates to CASSSQTGGSTEAFF.

This clone appeared a single time. The rearrangement joins TRBV5-1 to TRBJ2-1; perhaps TRBD1 as D (5 bases). Trimming removed 5 bases from V and 8 bases from J, with 14 bases in between. CDR3 size: 13 residues. Germline V CDR1 and CDR2: SGHRS, YFSETQ. This CDR3 reads CASRRGSRDEQFF. DNA of the CDR3: TGCGCCAGCAGAAGGGGCAGTAGAGATGAGCAGTTCTTC.